These 16 T cell receptor beta chains were all obtained from the same sample, sequenced in a study of vaccination effects on CD4 cells after COVID-19 (dated by TCRdb to 2022 to 2024). To prepare the library, the immunoSEQ multiplex PCR assay was applied. TCRdb retrieved this table from immuneACCESS and kept in-frame rearrangements only. Not all clones are present; in checked studies, unresolved V genes account for under half, and no reason is known for the remainder. This sample comprises tens of thousands of clones, roughly 70% of them detected only once. Together, the top ten hold approximately 27% of the sample. The ViraFEST assay stimulated PBMC with viral peptide pools and then used TCR sequencing to identify antigen-specific CD4+ T cell clonotypes by expansion. After about 9 days of culture, CD4+ T cells were isolated with the EasySep CD4+ T cell isolation kit. Healthy vaccine recipients had no prior SARS-CoV-2 infection, confirmed by negative nucleocapsid antibodies before and after vaccination.

Which antigens these TCRs recognize remains unknown. The material was CD4+ T cells from PBMCs cultured with HCoV-OC43 spike peptides, obtained before COVID-19 vaccination. Per the publication, the cell subset or site label means: HCoV-OC43 spike overlapping peptide pool stimulation. These receptors all come from a human donor who received a COVID-19 vaccine.

This clone has just a few counts. The genes are TRBV10-1 and TRBJ1-4; no reliable D call. Germline V gene lookup returns CDR1 WNHNN and CDR2 SYGVQD (reference sequence). Trimming removed 7 bases from V and 3 bases from J, with 9 bases in between. The CDR3 has 13 residues. CDR3 nucleotide sequence: TGCGCCAGCAATCCGGGGTCTAATGAAAAACTGTTTTTT. Translated, it gives CASNPGSNEKLFF.

This chain joins TRBV29-1 and TRBJ2-3; tentatively, D is TRBD1 or TRBD2 (5 bases each). This CDR3 comprises 13 residues. Per germline, CDR1 SQVTM and CDR2 ANQGSEA. CDR3 protein: CIASRGATDTQYF. For the CDR3, the DNA is TGCATCGCCTCTAGGGGAGCCACAGATACGCAGTATTTT.

The chain couples TRBV27 to TRBJ2-2; D gene ambiguous. Germline V lookup: CDR1 MNHEY, CDR2 SMNVEV (reference sequence). V dropped 2 bases and J dropped 5 bases, with 3 bases sitting between them. CDR3 length equals 12 residues. CDR3 residues: CASSLRTGELFF. CDR3 DNA sequence: TGTGCCAGCAGTTTACGGACCGGGGAGCTGTTTTTT.

V usage is TRBV5-1 and J usage is TRBJ2-2; D call uncertain. CDR1 and CDR2 (germline): SGHRS, YFSETQ. Trimming removed 4 bases from V and 0 bases from J, with 1 base in between. The CDR3 spans 12 residues. The CDR3 protein is CASSPNTGELFF. As DNA, the CDR3 is TGCGCCAGCAGCCCGAACACCGGGGAGCTGTTTTTT.

The V call is TRBV19, the J call TRBJ2-2; 9 nucleotides match TRBD1. V lost 6 bases and J lost 1; bases outside the gene matches: 9. CDR3 length: 17 residues. Per the germline V gene, CDR1 is LNHDA and CDR2 is SQIVND (reference sequence). The chain's CDR3 is CASRRGTGPLNTGELFF. In DNA form, the CDR3 reads TGTGCCAGTAGAAGGGGGACAGGGCCCTTGAACACCGGGGAGCTGTTTTTT.

V gene TRBV19 combines with J gene TRBJ2-1; D possibly corresponds to TRBD2 (6 bases). Trimming took 6 bases from V and 1 from J, leaving 19 bases between them. This CDR3 region has 17 residues. Germline assignment: CDR1 LNHDA and CDR2 SQIVND (reference sequence). CDR3 amino acids: CASSPDYSRYSYNEQFF. In DNA form, the CDR3 reads TGTGCCAGTAGCCCGGACTACTCGCGATATTCCTACAATGAGCAGTTCTTC.

This chain links TRBV27 with TRBJ1-1; maybe TRBD1 (5 bases). CDR1 is MNHEY and CDR2 is SMNVEV in the germline V gene (reference sequence). The V end was cut by 1 base, the J end by 5 bases, with 11 bases between. There are 14 residues in the CDR3. The CDR3 DNA reads as TGTGCCAGCAGTTTATTGGGGGGGAGGACTGAAGCTTTCTTT. This translates into CASSLLGGRTEAFF.

The gene calls are TRBV5-1 and TRBJ1-3; a weak D match, TRBD1 (5 bases). The CDR3 runs 15 residues. Trimming took 0 bases from V and 0 from J, leaving 7 bases between them. Germline V gene sequence: CDR1 SGHRS, CDR2 YFSETQ. In nucleotides, the CDR3 is TGCGCCAGCAGCTTGGATACAGGCTCTGGAAACACCATATATTTT. Its protein is CASSLDTGSGNTIYF.

The genes are TRBV4-2 and TRBJ1-3; 7 nucleotides line up with TRBD1. Losses at the gene ends were 4 bases for V and 2 bases for J; bases not matched to a gene: 2. This CDR3 region has 14 residues. In germline, CDR1 is LGHNA, CDR2 YNFKEQ. The CDR3 nucleotides are TGTGCCAGCAGCCCAACAGGGGCTGGAAACACCATATATTTT. Translation gives CASSPTGAGNTIYF.

In this sample, this clone turned up a few times. This chain uses TRBV4-1 with TRBJ1-5; D is undetermined. Trimming removed 4 bases from V and 6 bases from J, with 10 bases in between. Per germline, CDR1 MGHRA and CDR2 YSYEKL. The CDR3 length is 13 residues. This CDR3 reads CASSPGSAQPQHF. CDR3 DNA: TGCGCCAGCAGCCCCGGTTCGGCTCAGCCCCAGCATTTT.

The chain combines TRBV20-1 with TRBJ2-1; D gene unclear. The ends were cut back, 8 bases at V and 12 bases at J, with 17 bases in the middle. The CDR3 loop spans 11 amino acids. Germline-derived CDR1 and CDR2 are DFQATT and SNEGSKA (reference sequence). The CDR3, as DNA: TGCAGTCCCAGGATCTCCTCGGCGCAGTTCTTC. It specifies CSPRISSAQFF.

V and J are TRBV19 and TRBJ1-1, with D perhaps matching TRBD1 (5 bases). Per germline, CDR1 LNHDA and CDR2 SQIVND (reference sequence). With 4 bases removed from V and 6 bases from J, the gap between germline ends came to 15 bases. The CDR3 is 14 residues long. The CDR3 is CASSTRVTWSEAFF. The CDR3 DNA follows: TGTGCCAGTAGTACCAGGGTCACCTGGTCTGAAGCTTTCTTT.

This clone appeared a few times. The chain employs TRBV7-9 and TRBJ1-2; D not certain. The germline V gene has CDR1 SEHNR and CDR2 FQNEAQ (reference sequence). CDR3 length equals 13 residues. The germline V and J ends were trimmed by 3 bases and 6 bases, with 11 bases remaining between them. This CDR3 reads CASSFRGANGYTF. The CDR3 nucleotides read TGTGCCAGCAGCTTCCGGGGAGCTAATGGCTACACCTTC.

This clone was recorded once. This rearrangement joins TRBV19 to TRBJ1-2, with D possibly TRBD1 on 5 matching bases. This CDR3 is built from 13 residues. Germline assignment: CDR1 LNHDA and CDR2 SQIVND (reference sequence). Trimming removed 1 base from V and 6 bases from J, with 9 bases in between. The CDR3 DNA is TGTGCCAGTAGTATAGGGGCAGGGAATGGCTACACCTTC. Protein sequence: CASSIGAGNGYTF.

V and J are TRBV7-9 and TRBJ1-1, with D maybe TRBD1 (5 bases). The V gene's germline CDR1 is SEHNR and CDR2 FQNEAQ (reference sequence). Trimming removed 4 bases at V and 5 bases at J, with 17 bases between. This CDR3 comprises 15 residues. CDR3 region: CASSSGGGWNTEAFF. The DNA of the CDR3 is TGTGCCAGCAGCTCTGGGGGGGGGTGGAATACTGAAGCTTTCTTT. The full variable domain, with the rest looked up from reference TRBV7-9 and TRBJ1-1, is DTGVSQNPRHKITKRGQNVTFRCDPISEHNRLYWYRQTLGQGPEFLTYFQNEAQLEKSRLLSDRFSAERPKGSFSTLEIQRTEQGDSAMYLCASSSGGGWNTEAFFGQGTRLTVV.

The V call is TRBV7-8, the J call TRBJ1-1; 8 bases map to TRBD1. This CDR3 has 15 amino acids. Germline assignment: CDR1 SGHVS and CDR2 FQNEAQ. V shed 3 bases, J shed 1 base, and the junction held 4 bases outside the gene matches. The CDR3 here is CASSFDRGWNTEAFF. DNA of the CDR3: TGTGCCAGCAGCTTTGACAGGGGATGGAACACTGAAGCTTTCTTT.